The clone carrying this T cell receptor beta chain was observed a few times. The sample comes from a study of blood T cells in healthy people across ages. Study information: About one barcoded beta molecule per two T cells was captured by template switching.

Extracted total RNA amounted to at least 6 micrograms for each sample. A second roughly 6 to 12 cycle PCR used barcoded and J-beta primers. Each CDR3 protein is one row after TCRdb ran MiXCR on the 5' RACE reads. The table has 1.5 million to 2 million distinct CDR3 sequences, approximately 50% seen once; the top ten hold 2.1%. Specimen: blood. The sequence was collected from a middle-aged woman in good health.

CDR3 residues: CASSLVLGGFQETQYF. CDR3 sequence (DNA): TGTGCCAGCAGCTTAGTCCTCGGGGGATTTCAAGAGACCCAGTACTTC. The chain is built from TRBV7-8 and TRBJ2-5, with D possibly TRBD2 on 6 matching bases. Germline V gene lookup returns CDR1 SGHVS and CDR2 FQNEAQ. Trimming left V 1 base short and J 2 bases short, with 14 bases between. The CDR3 has 16 amino acids.